This is a list of T cell receptor beta chains from one sample in a study of T cell responses to AZD1222 COVID-19 vaccine. Measured with immunoSEQ multiplex PCR; TCRdb has only the in-frame clones, and not every one. The table lists about 100,000 clones, about 86% of them singletons. The sample here was peripheral blood, taken on day 0 of AZD1222 vaccination. The source of these receptors is an adult in good health. Each CDR3 is given with its conserved first and last residue. D genes are given only for firm matches. Not all rows give a size; the values are once, few, many and, for expanded clones, a class.

j_call cdr3_length clone_size v_call d_call cdr3_aa cdr3_nt
TRBJ1-1 15 few TRBV7-3 - CASSLSGKGRTEAFF TGTGCCAGCAGCTTAAGTGGTAAGGGTAGAACTGAAGCTTTCTTT
TRBJ2-7 13 - TRBV2 - CASSPRVGNEQYF TGTGCCAGCAGTCCCCGGGTCGGGAACGAGCAGTACTTC
TRBJ1-1 12 - TRBV3-1/TRBV3-2 - CASSQRNTEAFF TGTGCCAGCAGCCAAAGGAACACTGAAGCTTTCTTT
TRBJ1-4 15 - TRBV19 - CASSPSRVPNEKLFF TGTGCCAGTAGTCCGAGCAGGGTGCCTAATGAAAAACTGTTTTTT
TRBJ2-7 12 - TRBV14 - CASSQGIYEQYF TGTGCCAGCAGCCAAGGTATCTACGAGCAGTACTTC
TRBJ1-2 15 few TRBV6-5 - CASRIRTSVNYGYTF TGTGCCAGCAGAATCCGGACAAGCGTTAACTATGGCTACACCTTC
TRBJ1-6 16 few TRBV19 - CASSIAHRVDNSPLHF TGTGCCAGTAGTATCGCCCACAGGGTGGACAATTCACCCCTCCACTTT
TRBJ2-6 17 - TRBV7-2 - CASSFPSTLGGANVLTF TGTGCCAGCAGCTTCCCCTCGACTCTGGGCGGGGCCAACGTCCTGACTTTC
TRBJ1-5 14 - TRBV7-6 - CASSFGGPNQPQHF TGTGCCAGCAGCTTTGGGGGACCTAATCAGCCCCAGCATTTT
TRBJ1-5 14 - TRBV19 TRBD1 CASSRQGVNQPQHF TGTGCCAGTAGTCGACAGGGGGTCAATCAGCCCCAGCATTTT
TRBJ1-1 14 - TRBV2 - CASLLNWLNTEAFF TGTGCCAGCCTACTTAACTGGTTGAACACTGAAGCTTTCTTT
TRBJ1-5 15 - TRBV19 - CASSPRIQDRQPQHF TGTGCCAGTAGTCCCAGGATCCAGGATCGTCAGCCCCAGCATTTT
TRBJ2-7 14 once TRBV19 - CASSAVFRAYEQYF TGTGCCAGTAGCGCGGTCTTCCGAGCCTACGAGCAGTACTTC
TRBJ1-2 13 - TRBV19 - CASSIDLNKGYTF TGTGCCAGTAGTATAGATCTGAATAAAGGCTACACCTTC
TRBJ2-1 14 - TRBV27 - CASSLRAVGNEQFF TGTGCCAGCAGTTTACGGGCAGTCGGGAATGAGCAGTTCTTC
TRBJ1-1 14 - TRBV11-2 - CASSLGRSNTEAFF TGTGCCAGCAGCTTAGGACGTTCAAACACTGAAGCTTTCTTT
TRBJ2-7 13 - TRBV5-6 TRBD1 CASSRTGTYEQYF TGTGCCAGCAGCCGGACAGGGACCTACGAGCAGTACTTC
TRBJ2-7 15 - TRBV5-8 TRBD2 CASSLSGGTSYEQYF TGTGCCAGCAGCTTAAGCGGGGGGACGTCCTACGAGCAGTACTTC
TRBJ2-2 15 - TRBV7-6 - CASSLEDRNTGELFF TGTGCCAGCAGCTTAGAAGACAGGAACACCGGGGAGCTGTTTTTT
TRBJ2-1 14 - TRBV10-3 TRBD2 CAIRPLAGGSEQFF TGTGCCATCAGGCCACTAGCGGGGGGCAGTGAGCAGTTCTTC